Listed below are T cell receptor beta chains from one sample, sequenced in a study of blood T cell repertoires in COVID-19. Repertoires were generated with immunoSEQ multiplex PCR, while TCRdb's copy carries only in-frame clones and drops some. In the table there are 150,000 to 200,000 clones, roughly 86% of which are singletons. The specimen was peripheral blood. The receptors were sampled from a man aged 65 to 79 with acute or convalescent COVID-19. Both conserved end residues are part of each CDR3. D genes are given only for firm matches. Size values are once, few and many counts, or a class for expanded clones, and some rows have none.

len: 15; j_gene: TRBJ1-1; v_gene: TRBV9; d_gene: .; abundance: .; CDR3aa: CASSLRGMSDTEAFF; CDR3nt: TGTGCCAGCAGCCTTAGGGGGATGTCGGACACTGAAGCTTTCTTT
len: 13; j_gene: TRBJ1-5; v_gene: TRBV6-5; d_gene: TRBD1; abundance: .; CDR3aa: CASGQGINQPQHF; CDR3nt: TGTGCCAGCGGACAGGGGATCAATCAGCCCCAGCATTTT
len: 18; j_gene: TRBJ2-1; v_gene: TRBV13; d_gene: .; abundance: .; CDR3aa: CASSLGPYTGSLYNEQFF; CDR3nt: TGTGCCAGCAGCTTAGGCCCATACACAGGGTCCCTCTACAATGAGCAGTTCTTC
len: 14; j_gene: TRBJ2-1; v_gene: TRBV24-1; d_gene: .; abundance: .; CDR3aa: CATSDHRQVNEQFF; CDR3nt: TGTGCCACCAGTGATCATAGACAGGTCAATGAGCAGTTCTTC
len: 16; j_gene: TRBJ2-5; v_gene: TRBV5-1; d_gene: TRBD2; abundance: .; CDR3aa: CASSDLTSGTGETQYF; CDR3nt: TGCGCCAGCAGCGATCTTACTAGCGGGACGGGGGAGACCCAGTACTTC
len: 19; j_gene: TRBJ2-5; v_gene: TRBV28; d_gene: TRBD2; abundance: .; CDR3aa: CASSQPFVPSGGQEETQYF; CDR3nt: TGTGCCAGCAGTCAGCCGTTTGTCCCTAGCGGGGGCCAGGAAGAGACCCAGTACTTC
len: 17; j_gene: TRBJ1-6; v_gene: TRBV21-1; d_gene: .; abundance: .; CDR3aa: CASSKDSSSLLNSPLHF; CDR3nt: TGTGCCAGCAGCAAAGACAGCAGCTCTCTCTTGAATTCACCCCTCCACTTT
len: 14; j_gene: TRBJ1-2; v_gene: TRBV4-3; d_gene: TRBD1; abundance: .; CDR3aa: CASGVGTGGYGYTF; CDR3nt: TGCGCCAGCGGAGTCGGGACAGGGGGCTATGGCTACACCTTC
len: 15; j_gene: TRBJ1-2; v_gene: TRBV18; d_gene: TRBD1; abundance: .; CDR3aa: CASSPPDRGLLGYTF; CDR3nt: TGTGCCAGCTCACCACCTGACAGGGGTCTCCTTGGCTACACCTTC
len: 16; j_gene: TRBJ1-4; v_gene: TRBV15; d_gene: .; abundance: once; CDR3aa: CATSRGGWVTNEKLFF; CDR3nt: TGTGCCACCAGCAGGGGGGGATGGGTGACTAATGAAAAACTGTTTTTT
len: 16; j_gene: TRBJ1-3; v_gene: TRBV7-2; d_gene: TRBD1; abundance: once; CDR3aa: CASSLATGGRGNTIYF; CDR3nt: TGTGCCAGCAGCTTAGCGACAGGGGGCCGGGGAAACACCATATATTTT
len: 15; j_gene: TRBJ2-2; v_gene: TRBV5-1; d_gene: .; abundance: .; CDR3aa: CASSLGQYLFGELFF; CDR3nt: TGCGCCAGCAGCTTGGGGCAATACCTTTTCGGGGAGCTGTTTTTT
len: 16; j_gene: TRBJ1-2; v_gene: TRBV19; d_gene: .; abundance: .; CDR3aa: CASSIVGRERWDGYTF; CDR3nt: TGTGCCAGTAGTATCGTCGGCCGAGAGCGCTGGGATGGCTACACCTTC
len: 15; j_gene: TRBJ2-1; v_gene: TRBV7-3; d_gene: .; abundance: .; CDR3aa: CASSIQSLSYNEQFF; CDR3nt: TGTGCCAGCAGCATACAGAGTCTTTCCTACAATGAGCAGTTCTTC
len: 15; j_gene: TRBJ2-3; v_gene: TRBV5-1; d_gene: TRBD2; abundance: .; CDR3aa: CASSPGLAVGDTQYF; CDR3nt: TGCGCCAGCAGCCCGGGACTAGCGGTCGGGGATACGCAGTATTTT
len: 14; j_gene: TRBJ2-7; v_gene: TRBV9; d_gene: .; abundance: .; CDR3aa: CASSVDPNSSEQYF; CDR3nt: TGTGCCAGCAGCGTAGATCCGAATTCGAGCGAGCAGTACTTC
len: 13; j_gene: TRBJ2-1; v_gene: TRBV28; d_gene: TRBD1; abundance: .; CDR3aa: CATSGTVSGEQFF; CDR3nt: TGTGCCACCTCCGGGACAGTGAGTGGTGAGCAGTTCTTC
len: 15; j_gene: TRBJ2-7; v_gene: TRBV6-2/TRBV6-3; d_gene: TRBD2; abundance: .; CDR3aa: CASSFRVAGTYEQYF; CDR3nt: TGTGCCAGCAGTTTCCGGGTAGCGGGAACCTACGAGCAGTACTTC
len: 15; j_gene: TRBJ2-7; v_gene: TRBV5-4; d_gene: TRBD2; abundance: .; CDR3aa: CASSPSVAGTYEQYF; CDR3nt: TGTGCCAGCTCCCCAAGTGTAGCGGGCACCTACGAGCAGTACTTC
len: 15; j_gene: TRBJ1-6; v_gene: TRBV28; d_gene: .; abundance: few; CDR3aa: CASSLREPYNSPLHF; CDR3nt: TGTGCCAGCAGTTTGAGAGAACCCTATAATTCACCCCTCCACTTT
len: 12; j_gene: TRBJ2-7; v_gene: TRBV25-1; d_gene: .; abundance: once; CDR3aa: CASSEGGDVRGF; CDR3nt: TGTGCCAGCAGTGAAGGCGGGGACGTAAGGGGCTTC
len: 15; j_gene: TRBJ1-4; v_gene: TRBV5-1; d_gene: .; abundance: once; CDR3aa: CASSLASFKGEKLFF; CDR3nt: TGCGCCAGCAGCTTGGCTTCCTTCAAGGGGGAAAAACTGTTTTTT
len: 16; j_gene: TRBJ1-3; v_gene: TRBV27; d_gene: TRBD1; abundance: .; CDR3aa: CASSSTLTGVGNTIYF; CDR3nt: TGTGCCAGCAGTTCTACCCTTACAGGGGTTGGAAACACCATATATTTT
len: 12; j_gene: TRBJ1-6; v_gene: TRBV28; d_gene: .; abundance: .; CDR3aa: CATRRDNSPLHF; CDR3nt: TGTGCCACACGACGGGATAATTCACCCCTCCACTTT
len: 17; j_gene: TRBJ2-3; v_gene: TRBV5-5; d_gene: TRBD2; abundance: .; CDR3aa: CASSRTSGRVAADTQYF; CDR3nt: TGTGCCAGCTCCCGGACTAGCGGGAGGGTAGCAGCAGATACGCAGTATTTT
len: 15; j_gene: TRBJ2-1; v_gene: TRBV6-4; d_gene: TRBD2; abundance: .; CDR3aa: CASSDVLAGVSEQFF; CDR3nt: TGTGCCAGCAGTGATGTGCTAGCGGGAGTTAGTGAGCAGTTCTTC
len: 12; j_gene: TRBJ2-3; v_gene: TRBV5-4; d_gene: .; abundance: .; CDR3aa: CASSAGTGREYF; CDR3nt: TGTGCCAGCAGCGCGGGGACTGGTCGGGAGTATTTT
len: 17; j_gene: TRBJ1-1; v_gene: TRBV14; d_gene: TRBD1; abundance: .; CDR3aa: CASSQGLRQGASTEAFF; CDR3nt: TGTGCCAGCAGCCAAGGGTTGAGGCAGGGGGCGTCCACTGAAGCTTTCTTT
len: 14; j_gene: TRBJ1-4; v_gene: TRBV7-9; d_gene: TRBD1; abundance: .; CDR3aa: CASSSPDRGIGLFF; CDR3nt: TGTGCCAGCAGCTCTCCGGACAGGGGAATAGGGCTGTTTTTT
len: 12; j_gene: TRBJ1-6; v_gene: TRBV27; d_gene: TRBD1; abundance: few; CDR3aa: CASGEGAQPLHF; CDR3nt: TGTGCCAGCGGTGAGGGGGCACAACCCCTCCACTTT
len: 15; j_gene: TRBJ2-3; v_gene: TRBV15; d_gene: .; abundance: once; CDR3aa: CATSIGGPSTDTQYF; CDR3nt: TGTGCCACCAGCATCGGGGGGCCGTCCACAGATACGCAGTATTTT
len: 12; j_gene: TRBJ2-7; v_gene: TRBV2; d_gene: .; abundance: .; CDR3aa: CASSRGSYEQYF; CDR3nt: TGTGCCAGCAGTAGGGGGTCCTACGAGCAGTACTTC
len: 16; j_gene: TRBJ2-5; v_gene: TRBV5-1; d_gene: TRBD2; abundance: .; CDR3aa: CASSYLAGALEETQYF; CDR3nt: TGCGCCAGCAGCTATCTAGCGGGAGCCCTGGAAGAGACCCAGTACTTC
len: 12; j_gene: TRBJ2-2; v_gene: TRBV28; d_gene: .; abundance: .; CDR3aa: CASQGPLGELFF; CDR3nt: TGTGCCAGCCAGGGGCCTCTCGGGGAGCTGTTTTTT
len: 14; j_gene: TRBJ2-7; v_gene: TRBV6-6; d_gene: .; abundance: .; CDR3aa: CASSTWGGTYEQYF; CDR3nt: TGTGCCAGCAGTACGTGGGGCGGGACCTACGAGCAGTACTTC
len: 13; j_gene: TRBJ1-2; v_gene: TRBV10-3; d_gene: TRBD1; abundance: .; CDR3aa: CAAGTGGHYGYTF; CDR3nt: TGTGCCGCGGGGACAGGGGGCCACTATGGCTACACCTTC
len: 16; j_gene: TRBJ1-2; v_gene: TRBV29-1; d_gene: .; abundance: .; CDR3aa: CSVLGLSPLNNYGYTF; CDR3nt: TGCAGCGTTCTCGGACTTTCACCCCTAAATAACTATGGCTACACCTTC
len: 14; j_gene: TRBJ1-5; v_gene: TRBV10-3; d_gene: TRBD1; abundance: .; CDR3aa: CAISTGVGNQPQHF; CDR3nt: TGTGCCATCAGCACAGGGGTCGGCAATCAGCCCCAGCATTTT
len: 14; j_gene: TRBJ2-7; v_gene: TRBV6-5; d_gene: .; abundance: .; CDR3aa: CASKVGGFGVEQYF; CDR3nt: TGTGCCAGCAAGGTAGGCGGATTCGGTGTTGAGCAGTACTTC
len: 16; j_gene: TRBJ1-5; v_gene: TRBV7-2; d_gene: .; abundance: few; CDR3aa: CASSPRGSSSNQPQHF; CDR3nt: TGTGCCAGCAGCCCCCGAGGCAGTTCGAGCAATCAGCCCCAGCATTTT
len: 14; j_gene: TRBJ2-1; v_gene: TRBV5-1; d_gene: .; abundance: .; CDR3aa: CASRATSSYNEQFF; CDR3nt: TGCGCCAGCAGGGCTACTAGCTCCTACAATGAGCAGTTCTTC
len: 16; j_gene: TRBJ2-1; v_gene: TRBV6-5; d_gene: TRBD2; abundance: few; CDR3aa: CASSSRLAGINNEQFF; CDR3nt: TGTGCCAGCAGTTCCAGACTAGCGGGGATCAACAATGAGCAGTTCTTC
len: 15; j_gene: TRBJ1-5; v_gene: TRBV15; d_gene: .; abundance: once; CDR3aa: CATSRDRGSNQPQHF; CDR3nt: TGTGCCACCAGCAGAGATCGGGGGAGCAATCAGCCCCAGCATTTT
len: 17; j_gene: TRBJ2-2; v_gene: TRBV7-8; d_gene: TRBD2; abundance: .; CDR3aa: CALSRTSGGLQVGELFF; CDR3nt: TGTGCCCTCTCGCGGACTAGCGGGGGGTTACAAGTCGGGGAGCTGTTTTTT
len: 14; j_gene: TRBJ1-5; v_gene: TRBV6-6; d_gene: TRBD1; abundance: .; CDR3aa: CASNDGQGNQPQHF; CDR3nt: TGTGCCAGCAACGACGGACAGGGGAATCAGCCCCAGCATTTT
len: 16; j_gene: TRBJ2-7; v_gene: TRBV7-6; d_gene: .; abundance: .; CDR3aa: CASSYSPGTQTYEQYF; CDR3nt: TGTGCCAGCAGCTACAGTCCCGGGACACAAACCTACGAGCAGTACTTC
len: 15; j_gene: TRBJ2-2; v_gene: TRBV11-2; d_gene: TRBD2; abundance: .; CDR3aa: CASSRTSGRAGELFF; CDR3nt: TGTGCCAGCAGCCGGACTAGCGGGAGGGCCGGGGAGCTGTTTTTT
len: 15; j_gene: TRBJ2-5; v_gene: TRBV4-1; d_gene: .; abundance: .; CDR3aa: CASSRGQPAKETQYF; CDR3nt: TGCGCCAGCAGCCGCGGGCAGCCTGCTAAAGAGACCCAGTACTTC